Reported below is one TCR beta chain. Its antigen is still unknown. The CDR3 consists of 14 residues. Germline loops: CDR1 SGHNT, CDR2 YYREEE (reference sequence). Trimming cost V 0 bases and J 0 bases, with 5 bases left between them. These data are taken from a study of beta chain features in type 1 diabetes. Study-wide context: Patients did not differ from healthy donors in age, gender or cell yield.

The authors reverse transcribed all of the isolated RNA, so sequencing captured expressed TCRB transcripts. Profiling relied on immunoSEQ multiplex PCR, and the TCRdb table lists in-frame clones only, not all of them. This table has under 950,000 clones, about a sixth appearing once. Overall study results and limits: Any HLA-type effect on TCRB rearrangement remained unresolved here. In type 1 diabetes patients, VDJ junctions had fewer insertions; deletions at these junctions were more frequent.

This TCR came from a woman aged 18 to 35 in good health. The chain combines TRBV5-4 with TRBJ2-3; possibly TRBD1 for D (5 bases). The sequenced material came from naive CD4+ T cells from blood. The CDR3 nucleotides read TGTGCCAGCAGCTTGGACAGGAGCACAGATACGCAGTATTTT. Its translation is CASSLDRSTDTQYF.